This T cell receptor (beta chain) was sequenced for a study of cytomegalovirus exposure and HLA in healthy donors. The CDR3 extends over 17 amino acids. CDR1 and CDR2 (germline): SGHRS, YFSETQ. The V segment lost 4 bases and the J segment 0 bases; nucleotides outside the gene matches: 9. The PCR employed 60 Vbeta primers together with 13 Jbeta primers. Sequencing used immunoSEQ multiplex PCR; TCRdb keeps in-frame clones, though not all of them. The table includes approximately 140,000 clones, more than 65% detected once. The receptor comes from a woman in her fifties or sixties in good health and CMV-seropositive. Sequenced input: PBMCs. The V call is TRBV5-1, the J call TRBJ1-5; 8 bases align to TRBD1. The CDR3 region is CASSPGQDDYSNQPQHF. CDR3 DNA sequence: TGCGCCAGCAGCCCGGGACAGGATGACTATAGCAATCAGCCCCAGCATTTT.